This T cell receptor beta chain was recorded in a study of Ad26.COV2.S vaccination and SARS-CoV-2 variants. As for the study in general: In the study, Ad26.COV2.S was injected intramuscularly once, or twice 56 days apart. Study-wide points: Placebo and vaccine recipients had non-spike TCR breadth that was similar.

Documented treatment: 15 to 20 received Ad26.COV2.S at low or high dose, single or two shots; 5 received placebo; per-sample allocation not given. Samples came from day 63 after the first vaccine or placebo injection. The repertoire was sequenced with immunoSEQ multiplex PCR; TCRdb's copy has only in-frame clones and lacks some. The table includes about 400,000 clones, 75% to 90% detected once. Trimming cost V 5 bases and J 0 bases, with 14 bases left between them. The CDR3 has 16 amino acids. CDR1 is LNHNV, CDR2 YYDKDF, per germline (reference sequence). Turning to this clone: Its target is not known.

This chain connects TRBV15 to TRBJ1-5, with no clear D. The source was peripheral blood, collected in a trial of Ad26.COV2.S vaccine versus placebo. The source of this sequence is a person aged 18 to 65 who received the Ad26.COV2.S COVID-19 vaccine or a placebo. The CDR3 nucleotides are TGTGCCACCAGCGTTTCAGGAGGGAATAGCAATCAGCCCCAGCATTTT. This codes for CATSVSGGNSNQPQHF.